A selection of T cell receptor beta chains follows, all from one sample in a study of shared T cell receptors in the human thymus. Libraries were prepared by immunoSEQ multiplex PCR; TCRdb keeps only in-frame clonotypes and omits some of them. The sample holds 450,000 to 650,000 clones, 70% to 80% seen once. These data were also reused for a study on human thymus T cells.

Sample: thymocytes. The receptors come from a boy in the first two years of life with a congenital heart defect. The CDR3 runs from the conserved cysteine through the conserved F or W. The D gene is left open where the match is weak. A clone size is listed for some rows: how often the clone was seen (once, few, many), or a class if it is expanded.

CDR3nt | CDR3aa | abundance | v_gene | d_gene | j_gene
TGTGCCATCAGTGACCTCGTTACTAGCGGGAGGGACTACAATGAGCAGTTCTTC | CAISDLVTSGRDYNEQFF | NA | TRBV10-3 | TRBD2 | TRBJ2-1
TGTGCCACCAGCAGATATCGTGGACTGGGGTGGGTAGCGGGAGAAGGTAATGAGCAGTTCTTC | CATSRYRGLGWVAGEGNEQFF | NA | TRBV15 | TRBD2 | TRBJ2-1
TGTGCCAGCAGCGTCCGAAGAGGTGACAGTAAGAACACCGGGGAGCTGTTTTTT | CASSVRRGDSKNTGELFF | NA | TRBV7-6 | NA | TRBJ2-2
TGCGCCAGCAGCCAACTCGGCGGGGATGAGCAGTTCTTC | CASSQLGGDEQFF | NA | TRBV4-1 | NA | TRBJ2-1
TGTGCCACCGCTACGTCAGGGATTCGCAATCAGCCCCAGCATTTT | CATATSGIRNQPQHF | once | TRBV27 | NA | TRBJ1-5
TGTGCCAGCAGCCTCAGAACCACCGGGGAGCTGTTTTTT | CASSLRTTGELFF | NA | TRBV6-1 | NA | TRBJ2-2
TGCGCCAGCAGCCAAGAGGCAGACAATCAGGGCAATCAGCCCCAGCATTTT | CASSQEADNQGNQPQHF | NA | TRBV4-3 | NA | TRBJ1-5
TGCGCCAGCAGCGATCCTAGCGGGAACACCGGGGAGCTGTTTTTT | CASSDPSGNTGELFF | NA | TRBV4-3 | TRBD2 | TRBJ2-2
TGTGCCAGCAACCCCTGGGGGAGGCAACCCAATGAGCAGTTCTTC | CASNPWGRQPNEQFF | few | TRBV5-6 | NA | TRBJ2-1
TGTGCCAGCACCCCCGGGACAGGGGACTACGAGCAGTACTTC | CASTPGTGDYEQYF | NA | TRBV2 | TRBD1 | TRBJ2-7